The 13 T cell receptor beta chains below were found in one sample sequenced in a study of blood T cell dynamics during melanoma immunotherapy (dated by TCRdb to 2019 to 2021). Libraries came from the immunoSEQ multiplex PCR assay. TCRdb mirrors the immuneACCESS table, restricted to in-frame sequences. Some clones are absent from its copies; in checked studies, under half trace to an unresolved V gene, and the reason for the others is unknown. A total of 6,200 or so clones appear in this sample, roughly 91% of them only once. The top ten hold 12% of the sample. Explained via the paper, the time point label denotes: pre-treatment baseline. Sequences were derived from cell-free DNA from blood, sampled from a patient treated with checkpoint blockade. Sample cell subset or site, as interpreted from the label and publication: plasma cell-free DNA. These receptors were obtained from a human donor with melanoma.

The rearrangement links TRBV6-5 to TRBJ2-4, with D tentatively TRBD2 (5 bases). CDR3 length: 13 residues. Germline loops: CDR1 MNHEY, CDR2 SVGAGI. Trimming cost V 8 bases and J 8 bases, with 16 bases left between them. For the CDR3, the DNA is TGTGCCAGCTCGGATCTTTCGAGGGACATTCAGTACTTC. Protein sequence: CASSDLSRDIQYF.

The chain links TRBV28 to TRBJ1-5; a possible D gene is TRBD1 (6 bases). The length of the CDR3 is 16 residues. Looked up from germline, CDR1 is MDHEN and CDR2 is SYDVKM. V was pared by 4 bases and J by 1 base, with 14 bases between. The CDR3 DNA reads TGTGCCAGCAGTTCCTGGACGGGGGGCAGCAATCAGCCCCAGCATTTT. Its translation: CASSSWTGGSNQPQHF.

The rearrangement links TRBV5-1 to TRBJ2-7; 8 bases line up with TRBD1. Trimming cost V 0 bases and J 4 bases; bases outside gene matches: 6. The germline CDR1 and CDR2 sequences are SGHRS and YFSETQ. CDR3 length: 15 residues. The DNA of the CDR3 is TGCGCCAGCAGCTTGGTCCCAGGGGGCGAATACGAGCAGTACTTC. The encoded protein is CASSLVPGGEYEQYF.

The chain uses TRBV19 and TRBJ1-5, with D possibly matching TRBD1 (5 bases). CDR3 length: 13 residues. The germline gives CDR1 LNHDA, CDR2 SQIVND (reference sequence). Trimming took 8 bases from V and 2 from J, leaving 10 bases between them. The CDR3 DNA follows: TGTGCCAGTGCCTGGGGGGGCAATCAGCCCCAGCATTTT. Amino acid sequence: CASAWGGNQPQHF. The variable domain in full, completed from reference TRBV19 and TRBJ1-5, reads DGGITQSPKYLFRKEGQNVTLSCEQNLNHDAMYWYRQDPGQGLRLIYYSQIVNDFQKGDIAEGYSVSREKKESFPLTVTSAQKNPTAFYLCASAWGGNQPQHFGDGTRLSIL.

The chain recombines TRBV11-2 with TRBJ2-3, with a tentative D call TRBD1 (5 bases). The CDR3 has 15 amino acids. Trimming removed 1 base from V and 0 bases from J, with 8 bases in between. Per the germline V gene, CDR1 is SGHAT and CDR2 is FQNNGV. In DNA form, the CDR3 reads TGTGCCAGCAGCTTAGGACAGCCGAGCACAGATACGCAGTATTTT. Its translation: CASSLGQPSTDTQYF.

The CDR3 region is CASSLGPGTGNTIYF. The CDR3 DNA reads TGTGCCAGCAGCTTGGGGCCGGGAACAGGAAACACCATATATTTT. The chain links TRBV5-6 to TRBJ1-3; no clear D. The CDR3 spans 15 residues. Germline-derived CDR1 and CDR2 are SGHDT and YYEEEE. Trimming stripped 0 bases from V and 4 bases from J, with 11 bases between.

This rearrangement joins TRBV7-9 to TRBJ2-2; D might be TRBD2 (5 bases). Trimming shortened V by 7 bases and J by 0 bases, and 15 bases separated the two germline ends. The V gene's germline CDR1 is SEHNR and CDR2 FQNEAQ (reference sequence). The CDR3 contains 16 residues. CDR3 amino acids: CASTPRERTNTGELFF. The CDR3 DNA is TGTGCCAGCACCCCAAGGGAGCGGACGAACACCGGGGAGCTGTTTTTT. Full variable domain (rest looked up from reference TRBV7-9 and TRBJ2-2): DTGVSQNPRHKITKRGQNVTFRCDPISEHNRLYWYRQTLGQGPEFLTYFQNEAQLEKSRLLSDRFSAERPKGSFSTLEIQRTEQGDSAMYLCASTPRERTNTGELFFGEGSRLTVL.

The chain's CDR3 is CASSLGPGGTEAFF. The DNA of the CDR3 is TGCGCCAGCAGCTTGGGGCCAGGGGGGACTGAAGCTTTCTTT. The chain has TRBV5-1 and TRBJ1-1; 7 nucleotides agree with TRBD1. V lost 0 bases and J lost 5; bases outside the gene matches: 4. The CDR3 loop spans 14 amino acids. In germline, CDR1 is SGHRS, CDR2 YFSETQ.

This clone was observed a handful of times. The CDR3 DNA reads TGTGCCAGCATTGCAGACAGGGCAACACGTGGTGAAAAACTGTTTTTT. It yields the protein CASIADRATRGEKLFF. This rearrangement joins TRBV2 to TRBJ1-4, with 7 nucleotides matching TRBD1. J gave up 7 bases and V 7 bases, and 15 bases lay outside the gene matches. This CDR3 region has 16 residues. Germline V gives CDR1 SNHLY, CDR2 FYNNEI.

The chain links TRBV21-1 to TRBJ2-7; the table's D call TRBD2 went unverified against the DNA. TRBV21-1 is flagged as a pseudogene. This CDR3 is built from 16 residues. CDR3 in DNA: TGTGCCAGCTTTACACCGGGACTAGCGGGCCGGGGGGAGCAGTACTTC. It specifies CASFTPGLAGRGEQYF.

The chain employs TRBV14 and TRBJ2-5, with D possibly matching TRBD2 (6 bases). CDR3 length equals 16 residues. The germline V and J ends were trimmed by 3 bases and 5 bases, with 19 bases remaining between them. Germline V lookup: CDR1 SGHDN, CDR2 FVKESK. DNA for the CDR3: TGTGCCAGCAGCCAGGGGATAACTAGGAGCGGGGAGACCCAGTACTTC. Protein: CASSQGITRSGETQYF.

The chain employs TRBV30 and TRBJ2-2; 8 positions match TRBD1. The CDR3 is 18 amino acids. V lost 3 bases to trimming and J lost 5 bases; unmatched junction nucleotides: 17. Germline CDR1 and CDR2: GTSNPN and SVGIG (reference sequence). CDR3 bases: TGTGCCTGGAGGAACAAACGTACCGGGACAGGACCTACCGGGGAGCTGTTTTTT. Encoded protein: CAWRNKRTGTGPTGELFF.

This chain uses TRBV10-3 with TRBJ2-7; 9 bases fit TRBD1. The V gene end was trimmed by 7 bases and the J gene end by 5 bases; junction bases not matched to a gene: 6. CDR3 length: 13 amino acids. Per the germline V gene, CDR1 is ENHRY and CDR2 is SYGVKD. DNA of the CDR3: TGTGCCATCAAGCGACAGGGGGGCAACGAGCAGTACTTC. Translation gives CAIKRQGGNEQYF.